This T cell receptor (beta chain) came from a study of blood T cell repertoires in COVID-19. Study summary: Sites in the United States, Italy and Spain provided acute and convalescent COVID-19 samples. PBMCs, B-cell-depleted T cells, or T cells were the source of the cDNA or gDNA that made up the material.

This clone came up a few times. In the source study's methods: Quantification of nucleated cells was approximated via reference gene primer amplification. The protocol was immunoSEQ multiplex PCR, while the TCRdb copy is restricted to in-frame clones and leaves out a portion. The DNA was the basis for D and trimming; V, J and clone size are from that table. Found here are approximately 92,000 clones, roughly 82% of them singletons; the top ten hold about 20%. Germline V gene data show CDR1 as SNHLY and CDR2 as FYNNEI. Trimming removed 4 bases from V and 2 bases from J, with 11 bases in between. The CDR3 is 15 residues long.

The sequenced sample was peripheral blood. The origin of this receptor is a man older than 75 with acute or convalescent COVID-19. The chain is built from TRBV2 and TRBJ2-2; D not resolved. This CDR3 reads CASSVSTRNTGELFF. The CDR3 region has the DNA TGTGCCAGCAGTGTGAGTACCCGCAACACCGGGGAGCTGTTTTTT. The full variable domain, rest sourced from reference TRBV2 and TRBJ2-2, is EPEVTQTPSHQVTQMGQEVILRCVPISNHLYFYWYRQILGQKVEFLVSFYNNEISEKSEIFDDQFSVERPDGSNFTLKIRSTKLEDSAMYFCASSVSTRNTGELFFGEGSRLTVL.